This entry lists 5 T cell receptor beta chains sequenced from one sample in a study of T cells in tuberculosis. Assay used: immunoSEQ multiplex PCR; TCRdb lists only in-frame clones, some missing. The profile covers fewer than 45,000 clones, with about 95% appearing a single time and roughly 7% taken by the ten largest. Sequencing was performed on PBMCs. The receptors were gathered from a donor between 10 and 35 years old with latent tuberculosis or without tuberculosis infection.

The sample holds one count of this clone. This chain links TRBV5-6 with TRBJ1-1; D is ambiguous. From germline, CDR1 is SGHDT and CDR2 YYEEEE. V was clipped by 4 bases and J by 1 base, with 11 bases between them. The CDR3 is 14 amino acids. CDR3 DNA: TGTGCCAGCAGCCCCGGCGGGGAGAACACTGAAGCTTTCTTT. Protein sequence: CASSPGGENTEAFF.

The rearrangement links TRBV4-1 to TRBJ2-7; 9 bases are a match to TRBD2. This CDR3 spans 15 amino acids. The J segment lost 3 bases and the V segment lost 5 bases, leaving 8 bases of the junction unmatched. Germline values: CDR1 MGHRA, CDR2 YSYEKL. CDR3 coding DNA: TGCGCCAGCAGCGAAACGGCTAGCGGGGACTACGAGCAGTACTTC. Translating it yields CASSETASGDYEQYF.

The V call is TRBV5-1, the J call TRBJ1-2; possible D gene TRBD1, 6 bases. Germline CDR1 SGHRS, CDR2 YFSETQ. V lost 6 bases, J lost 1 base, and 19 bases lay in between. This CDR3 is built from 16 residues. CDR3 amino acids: CASNQGGTPNNYGYTF. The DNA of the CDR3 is TGCGCCAGCAACCAAGGTGGGACACCTAATAACTATGGCTACACCTTC.

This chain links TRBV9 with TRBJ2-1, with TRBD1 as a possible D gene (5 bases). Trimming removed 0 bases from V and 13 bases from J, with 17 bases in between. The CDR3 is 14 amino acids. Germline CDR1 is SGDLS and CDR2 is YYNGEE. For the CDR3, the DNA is TGTGCCAGCAGCGTAGCAAGGGGATTCTCGGACCAGTTCTTC. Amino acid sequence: CASSVARGFSDQFF.

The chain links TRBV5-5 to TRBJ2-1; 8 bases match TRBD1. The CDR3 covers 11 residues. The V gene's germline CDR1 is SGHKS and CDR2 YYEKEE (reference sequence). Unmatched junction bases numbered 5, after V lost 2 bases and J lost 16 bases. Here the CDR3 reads CASSLQGDPFF. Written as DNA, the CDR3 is TGTGCCAGCAGCTTACAGGGGGATCCATTCTTC.